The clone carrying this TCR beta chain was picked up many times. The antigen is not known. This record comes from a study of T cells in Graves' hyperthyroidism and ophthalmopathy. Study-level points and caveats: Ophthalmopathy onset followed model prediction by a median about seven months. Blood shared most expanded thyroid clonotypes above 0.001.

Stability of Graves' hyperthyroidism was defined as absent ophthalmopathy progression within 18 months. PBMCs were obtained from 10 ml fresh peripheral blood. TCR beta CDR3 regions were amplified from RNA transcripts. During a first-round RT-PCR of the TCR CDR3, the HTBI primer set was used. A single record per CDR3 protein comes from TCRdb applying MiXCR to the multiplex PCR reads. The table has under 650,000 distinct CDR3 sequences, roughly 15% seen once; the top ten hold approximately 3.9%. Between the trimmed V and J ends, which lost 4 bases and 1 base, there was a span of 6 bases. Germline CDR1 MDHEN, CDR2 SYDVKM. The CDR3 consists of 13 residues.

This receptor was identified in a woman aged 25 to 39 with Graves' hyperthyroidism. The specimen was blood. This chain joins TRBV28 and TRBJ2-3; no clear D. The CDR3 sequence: CASSSYRTDTQYF. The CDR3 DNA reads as TGTGCCAGCAGTTCATACCGCACAGATACGCAGTATTTT.